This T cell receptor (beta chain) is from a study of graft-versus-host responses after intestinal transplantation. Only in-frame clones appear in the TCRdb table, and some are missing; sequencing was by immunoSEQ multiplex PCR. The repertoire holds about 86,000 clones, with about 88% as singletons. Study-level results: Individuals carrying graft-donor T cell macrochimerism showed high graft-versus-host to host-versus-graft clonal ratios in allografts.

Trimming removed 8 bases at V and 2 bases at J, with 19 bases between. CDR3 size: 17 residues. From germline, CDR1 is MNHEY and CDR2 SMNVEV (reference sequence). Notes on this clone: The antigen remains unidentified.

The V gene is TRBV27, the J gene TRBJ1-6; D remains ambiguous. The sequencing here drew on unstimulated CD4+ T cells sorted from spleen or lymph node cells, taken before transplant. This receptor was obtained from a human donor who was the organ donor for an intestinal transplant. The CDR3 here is CASGFLGRGTYNSPLHF. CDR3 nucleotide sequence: TGTGCCAGCGGATTTCTGGGTCGCGGTACCTATAATTCACCCCTCCACTTT.